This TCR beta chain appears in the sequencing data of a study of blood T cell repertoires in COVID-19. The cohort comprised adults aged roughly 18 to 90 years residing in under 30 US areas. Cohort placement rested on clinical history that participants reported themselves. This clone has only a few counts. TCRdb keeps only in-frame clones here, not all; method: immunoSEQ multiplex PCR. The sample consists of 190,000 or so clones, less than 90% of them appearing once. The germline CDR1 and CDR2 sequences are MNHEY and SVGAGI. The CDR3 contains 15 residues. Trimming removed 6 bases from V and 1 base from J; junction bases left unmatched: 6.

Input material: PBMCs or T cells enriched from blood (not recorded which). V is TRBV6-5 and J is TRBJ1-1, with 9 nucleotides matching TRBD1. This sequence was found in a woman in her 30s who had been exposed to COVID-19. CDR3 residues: CASRDRGHSNTEAFF. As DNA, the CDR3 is TGTGCCAGCAGGGACAGGGGTCACTCGAACACTGAAGCTTTCTTT.